The clone carrying this T cell receptor beta chain was detected only a few times. As yet, its antigen is unknown. Per the germline V gene, CDR1 is LNHDA and CDR2 is SQIVND (reference sequence). V shed 10 bases and J shed 6 bases, with 18 bases lying between them. The CDR3 consists of 13 residues. The sample belongs to a study of T cells after yellow fever vaccination. In the study overall: The SMART-Seq v4 Ultra Low Input method served to prepare the low-cell-number fractions. Study-wide results and limits: Only a small proportion of the clonotypes turned up in both the CD4 and the CD8 compartments, likely arising from convergent recombination.

5'RACE template switching generated TCR cDNA, adding a universal primer site and UMIs. TCRdb re-called the 5' RACE reads with MiXCR, one entry per CDR3 protein. Of roughly 400,000 distinct CDR3 sequences in the sample, around 19% were seen once. The source is a man aged 18 to 29 who received the YFV17D yellow fever vaccine. The rearrangement links TRBV19 to TRBJ1-2, with D possibly TRBD1 on 6 matching bases. Sequenced here: PBMCs, sampled before the yellow fever booster vaccination. CDR3 in amino acids: CATTPRGLHGYTF. The CDR3 DNA sequence: TGTGCCACGACGCCCAGGGGACTGCATGGCTACACCTTC.